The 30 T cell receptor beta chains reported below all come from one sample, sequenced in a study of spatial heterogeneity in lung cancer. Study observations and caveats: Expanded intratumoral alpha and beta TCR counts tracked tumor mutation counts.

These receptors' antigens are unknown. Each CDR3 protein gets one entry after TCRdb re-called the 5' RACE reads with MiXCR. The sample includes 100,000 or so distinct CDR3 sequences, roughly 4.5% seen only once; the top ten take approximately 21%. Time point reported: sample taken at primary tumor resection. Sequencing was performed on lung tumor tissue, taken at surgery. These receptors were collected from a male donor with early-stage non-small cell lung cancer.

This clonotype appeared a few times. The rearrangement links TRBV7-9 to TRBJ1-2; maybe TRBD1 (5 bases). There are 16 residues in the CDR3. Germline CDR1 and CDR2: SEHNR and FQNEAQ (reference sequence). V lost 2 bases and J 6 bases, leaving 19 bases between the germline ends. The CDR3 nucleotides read TGTGCCAGCAGCTTATTATCACGGACGGGGACGGATGGCTACACCTTC. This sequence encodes CASSLLSRTGTDGYTF.

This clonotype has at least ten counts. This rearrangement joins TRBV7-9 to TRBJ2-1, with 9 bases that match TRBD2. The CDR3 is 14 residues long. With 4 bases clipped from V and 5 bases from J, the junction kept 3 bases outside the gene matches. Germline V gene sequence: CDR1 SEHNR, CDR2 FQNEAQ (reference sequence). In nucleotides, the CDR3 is TGTGCCAGCAGCTGGACTAGCGAGCACAATGAGCAGTTCTTC. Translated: CASSWTSEHNEQFF.

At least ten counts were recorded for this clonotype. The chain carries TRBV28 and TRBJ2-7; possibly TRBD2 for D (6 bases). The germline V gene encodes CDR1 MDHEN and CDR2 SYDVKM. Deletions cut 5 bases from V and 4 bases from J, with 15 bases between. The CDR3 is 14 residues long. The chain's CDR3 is CASSTSGTYYEQYF. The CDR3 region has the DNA TGTGCCAGCAGTACCTCCGGGACTTATTACGAGCAGTACTTC. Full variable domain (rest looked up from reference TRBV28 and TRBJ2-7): DVKVTQSSRYLVKRTGEKVFLECVQDMDHENMFWYRQDPGLGLRLIYFSYDVKMKEKGDIPEGYSVSREKKERFSLILESASTNQTSMYLCASSTSGTYYEQYFGPGTRLTVT.

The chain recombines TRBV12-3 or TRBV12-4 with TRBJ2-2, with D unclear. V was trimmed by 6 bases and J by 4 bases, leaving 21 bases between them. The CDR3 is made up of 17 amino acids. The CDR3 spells CASSAPPARKVTGELFF. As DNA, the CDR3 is TGTGCCAGCAGCGCACCCCCGGCGAGGAAGGTCACCGGGGAGCTGTTTTTT.

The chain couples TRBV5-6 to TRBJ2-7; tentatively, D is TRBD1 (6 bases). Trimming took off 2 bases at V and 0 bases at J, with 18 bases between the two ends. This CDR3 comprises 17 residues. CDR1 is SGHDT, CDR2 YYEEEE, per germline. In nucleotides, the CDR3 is TGTGCCAGCAGCTTACGTACCGGGACACCGAGCTCCTACGAGCAGTACTTC. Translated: CASSLRTGTPSSYEQYF.

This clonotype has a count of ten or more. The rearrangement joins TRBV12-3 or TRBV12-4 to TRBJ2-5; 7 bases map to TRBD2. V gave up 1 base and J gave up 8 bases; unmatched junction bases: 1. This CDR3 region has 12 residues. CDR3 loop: CASSLGGGTQYF. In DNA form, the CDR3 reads TGTGCCAGCAGTTTAGGGGGGGGTACCCAGTACTTC.

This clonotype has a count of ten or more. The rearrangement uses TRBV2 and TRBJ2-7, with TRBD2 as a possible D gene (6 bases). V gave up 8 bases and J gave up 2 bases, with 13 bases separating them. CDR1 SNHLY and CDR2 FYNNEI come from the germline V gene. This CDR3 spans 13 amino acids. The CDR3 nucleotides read TGTGCCAGCGCGGGACGCCTAACCTACGAGCAGTACTTC. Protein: CASAGRLTYEQYF. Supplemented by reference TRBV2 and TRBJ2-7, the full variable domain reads EPEVTQTPSHQVTQMGQEVILRCVPISNHLYFYWYRQILGQKVEFLVSFYNNEISEKSEIFDDQFSVERPDGSNFTLKIRSTKLEDSAMYFCASAGRLTYEQYFGPGTRLTVT.

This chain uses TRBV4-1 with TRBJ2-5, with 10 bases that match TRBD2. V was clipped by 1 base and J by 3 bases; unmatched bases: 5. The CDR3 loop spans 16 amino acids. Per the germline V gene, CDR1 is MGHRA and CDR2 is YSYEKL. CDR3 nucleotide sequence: TGCGCCAGCAGCCAAGGCCCGGGGACTAGCGAAGAGACCCAGTACTTC. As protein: CASSQGPGTSEETQYF.

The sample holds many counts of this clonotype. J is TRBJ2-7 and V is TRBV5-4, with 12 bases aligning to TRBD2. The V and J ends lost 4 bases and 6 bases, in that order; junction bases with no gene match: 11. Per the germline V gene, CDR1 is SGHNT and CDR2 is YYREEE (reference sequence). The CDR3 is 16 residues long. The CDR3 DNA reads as TGTGCCAGCAGCCTACGACTAGCGGGAGTGTCGGTCGAGCAGTACTTC. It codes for CASSLRLAGVSVEQYF. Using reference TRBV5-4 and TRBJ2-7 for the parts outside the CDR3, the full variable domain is ETGVTQSPTHLIKTRGQQVTLRCSSQSGHNTVSWYQQALGQGPQFIFQYYREEENGRGNFPPRFSGLQFPNYSSELNVNALELDDSALYLCASSLRLAGVSVEQYFGPGTRLTVT.

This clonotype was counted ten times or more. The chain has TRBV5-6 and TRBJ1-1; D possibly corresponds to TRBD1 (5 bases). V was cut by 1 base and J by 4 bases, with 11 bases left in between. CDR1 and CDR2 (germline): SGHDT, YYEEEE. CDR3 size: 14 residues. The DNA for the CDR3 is TGTGCCAGCAGCTTGTTAGGGGAGGGCACTGAAGCTTTCTTT. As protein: CASSLLGEGTEAFF. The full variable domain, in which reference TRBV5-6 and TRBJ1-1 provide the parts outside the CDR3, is DAGVTQSPTHLIKTRGQQVTLRCSPKSGHDTVSWYQQALGQGPQFIFQYYEEEERQRGNFPDRFSGHQFPNYSSELNVNALLLGDSALYLCASSLLGEGTEAFFGQGTRLTVV.

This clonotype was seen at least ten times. The CDR3 spells CSARGRDRGTLIGSPLHF. The CDR3 DNA is TGCAGTGCTAGAGGCCGGGACAGGGGAACTTTGATTGGCTCACCCCTCCACTTT. This chain connects TRBV20-1 to TRBJ1-6; 10 bases are shared with TRBD1. The CDR3 covers 18 residues. Germline CDR1 DFQATT, CDR2 SNEGSKA (reference sequence). The trim removed 1 base at V and 10 bases at J, leaving 16 bases unmatched.

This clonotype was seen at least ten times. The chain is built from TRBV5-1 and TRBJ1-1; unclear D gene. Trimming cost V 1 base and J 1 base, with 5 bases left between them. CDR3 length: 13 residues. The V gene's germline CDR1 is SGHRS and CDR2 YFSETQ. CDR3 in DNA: TGCGCCAGCAGCTTGAACAGGAACACTGAAGCTTTCTTT. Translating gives CASSLNRNTEAFF.

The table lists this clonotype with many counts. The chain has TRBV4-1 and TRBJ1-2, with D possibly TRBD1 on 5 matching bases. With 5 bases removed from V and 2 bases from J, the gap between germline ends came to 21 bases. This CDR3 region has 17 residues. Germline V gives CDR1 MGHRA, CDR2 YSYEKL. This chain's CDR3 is CASSSVLRFRGNYGYTF. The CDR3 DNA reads TGCGCCAGCAGCTCTGTCCTAAGGTTTCGGGGCAACTATGGCTACACCTTC.

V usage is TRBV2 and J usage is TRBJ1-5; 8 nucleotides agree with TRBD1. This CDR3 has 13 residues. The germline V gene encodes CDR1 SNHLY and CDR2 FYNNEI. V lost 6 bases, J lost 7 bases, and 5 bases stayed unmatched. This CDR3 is CASRQDREQPQHF. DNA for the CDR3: TGTGCCAGCAGGCAGGACAGGGAACAGCCCCAGCATTTT.

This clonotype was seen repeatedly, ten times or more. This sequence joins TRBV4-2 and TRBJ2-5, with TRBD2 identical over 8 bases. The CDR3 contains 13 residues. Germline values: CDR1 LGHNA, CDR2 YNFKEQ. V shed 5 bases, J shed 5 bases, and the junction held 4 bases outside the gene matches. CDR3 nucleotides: TGTGCCAGCAGCTTCCGACTAGCGGAGACCCAGTACTTC. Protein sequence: CASSFRLAETQYF.

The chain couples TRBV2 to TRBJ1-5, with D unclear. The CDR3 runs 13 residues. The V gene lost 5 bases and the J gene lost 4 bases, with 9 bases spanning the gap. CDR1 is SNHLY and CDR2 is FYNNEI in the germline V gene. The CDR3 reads CASSWAPNQPQHF. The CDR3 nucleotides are TGTGCCAGCAGTTGGGCCCCTAATCAGCCCCAGCATTTT.

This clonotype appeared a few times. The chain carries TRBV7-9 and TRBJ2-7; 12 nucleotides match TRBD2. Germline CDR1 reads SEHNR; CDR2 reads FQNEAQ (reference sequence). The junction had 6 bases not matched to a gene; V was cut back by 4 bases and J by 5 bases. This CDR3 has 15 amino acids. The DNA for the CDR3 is TGTGCCAGCAGCTCTACCCTAGCGGGAGGGGACGAGCAGTACTTC. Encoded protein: CASSSTLAGGDEQYF.

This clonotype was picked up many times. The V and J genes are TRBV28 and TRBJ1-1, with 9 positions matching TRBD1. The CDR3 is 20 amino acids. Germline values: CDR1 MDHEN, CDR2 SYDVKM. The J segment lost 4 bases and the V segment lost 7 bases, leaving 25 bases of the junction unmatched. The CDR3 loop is CASTPYIFRDRAILRTEAFF. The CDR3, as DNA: TGTGCCAGCACCCCCTACATCTTTCGGGACAGGGCCATTTTGCGCACTGAAGCTTTCTTT.

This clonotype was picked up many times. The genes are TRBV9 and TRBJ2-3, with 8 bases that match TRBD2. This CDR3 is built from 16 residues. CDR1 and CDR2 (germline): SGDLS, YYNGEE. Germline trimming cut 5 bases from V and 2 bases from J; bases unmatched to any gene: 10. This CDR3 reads CASSSGDTYSTDTQYF. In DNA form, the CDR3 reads TGTGCCAGCAGTAGCGGGGATACTTACTCCACAGATACGCAGTATTTT.

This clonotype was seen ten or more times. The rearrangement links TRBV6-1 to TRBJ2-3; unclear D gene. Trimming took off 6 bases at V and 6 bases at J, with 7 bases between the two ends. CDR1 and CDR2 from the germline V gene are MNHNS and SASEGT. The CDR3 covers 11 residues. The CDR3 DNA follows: TGTGCCAGCAGCCTAGTTGATACGCAGTATTTT. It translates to CASSLVDTQYF.

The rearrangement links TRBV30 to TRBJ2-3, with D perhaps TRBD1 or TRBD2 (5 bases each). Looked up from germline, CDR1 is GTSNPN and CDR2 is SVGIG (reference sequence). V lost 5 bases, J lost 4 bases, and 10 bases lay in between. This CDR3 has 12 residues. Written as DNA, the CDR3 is TGTGCCTGGGGGACCGGGGCAGATACGCAGTATTTT. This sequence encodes CAWGTGADTQYF.

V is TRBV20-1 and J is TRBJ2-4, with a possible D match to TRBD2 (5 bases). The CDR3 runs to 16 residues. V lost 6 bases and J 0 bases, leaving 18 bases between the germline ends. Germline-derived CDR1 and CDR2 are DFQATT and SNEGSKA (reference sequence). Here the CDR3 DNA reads TGCAGTGCAGTCCCTGCCCGACGGGAAGCCAAAAACATTCAGTACTTC. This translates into CSAVPARREAKNIQYF.

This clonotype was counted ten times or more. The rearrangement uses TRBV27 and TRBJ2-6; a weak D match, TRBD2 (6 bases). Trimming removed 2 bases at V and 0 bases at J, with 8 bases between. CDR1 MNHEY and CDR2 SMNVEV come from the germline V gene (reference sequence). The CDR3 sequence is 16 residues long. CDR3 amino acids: CASSLVGGSGANVLTF. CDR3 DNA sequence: TGTGCCAGCAGTTTAGTGGGGGGCTCTGGGGCCAACGTCCTGACTTTC.

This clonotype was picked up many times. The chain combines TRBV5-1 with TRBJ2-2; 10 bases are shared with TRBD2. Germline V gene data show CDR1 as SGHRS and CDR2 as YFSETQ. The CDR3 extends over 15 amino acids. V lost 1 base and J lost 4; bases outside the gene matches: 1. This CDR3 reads CASSLSGRGTGELFF. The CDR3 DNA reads TGCGCCAGCAGCTTGAGCGGGAGGGGCACCGGGGAGCTGTTTTTT.

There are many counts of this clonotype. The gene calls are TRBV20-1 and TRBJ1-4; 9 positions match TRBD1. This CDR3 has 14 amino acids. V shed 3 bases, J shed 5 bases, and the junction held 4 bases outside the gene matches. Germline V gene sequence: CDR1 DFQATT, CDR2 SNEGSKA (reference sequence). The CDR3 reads CSARLGQGNEKLFF. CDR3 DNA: TGCAGTGCTAGGTTGGGACAGGGAAATGAAAAACTGTTTTTT.

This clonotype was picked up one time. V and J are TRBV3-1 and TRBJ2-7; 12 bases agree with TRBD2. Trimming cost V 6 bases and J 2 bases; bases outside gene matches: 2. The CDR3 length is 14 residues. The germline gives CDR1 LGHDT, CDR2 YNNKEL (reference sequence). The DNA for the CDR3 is TGTGCCAGCAGGACTAGCGGGAGCCCCTACGAGCAGTACTTC. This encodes CASRTSGSPYEQYF.

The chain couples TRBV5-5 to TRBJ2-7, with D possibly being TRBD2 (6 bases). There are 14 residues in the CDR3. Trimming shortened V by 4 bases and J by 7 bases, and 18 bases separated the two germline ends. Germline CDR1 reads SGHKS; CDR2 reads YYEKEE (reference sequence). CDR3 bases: TGTGCCAGCAGCCGTCCCCCAACGGAGGGGGAGCAGTACTTC. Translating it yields CASSRPPTEGEQYF.

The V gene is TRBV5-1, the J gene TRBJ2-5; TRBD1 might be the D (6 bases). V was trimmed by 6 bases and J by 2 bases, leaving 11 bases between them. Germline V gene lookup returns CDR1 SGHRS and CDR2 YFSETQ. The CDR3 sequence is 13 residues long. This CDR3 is CASTYRDQETQYF. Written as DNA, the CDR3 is TGCGCCAGCACTTACAGGGATCAAGAGACCCAGTACTTC.

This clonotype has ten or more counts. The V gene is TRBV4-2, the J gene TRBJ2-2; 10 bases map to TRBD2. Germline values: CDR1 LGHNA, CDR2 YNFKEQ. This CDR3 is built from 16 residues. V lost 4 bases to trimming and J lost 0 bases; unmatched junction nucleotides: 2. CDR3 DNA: TGTGCCAGCAGCCTTACTAGCGGGGCGAACACCGGGGAGCTGTTTTTT. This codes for CASSLTSGANTGELFF.

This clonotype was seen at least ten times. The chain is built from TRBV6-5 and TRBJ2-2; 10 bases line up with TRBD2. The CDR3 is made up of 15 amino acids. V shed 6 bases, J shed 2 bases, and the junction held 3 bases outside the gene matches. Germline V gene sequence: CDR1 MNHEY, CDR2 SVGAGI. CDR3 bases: TGTGCCAGCAGATGGACTAGCGGAAACACCGGGGAGCTGTTTTTT. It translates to CASRWTSGNTGELFF.